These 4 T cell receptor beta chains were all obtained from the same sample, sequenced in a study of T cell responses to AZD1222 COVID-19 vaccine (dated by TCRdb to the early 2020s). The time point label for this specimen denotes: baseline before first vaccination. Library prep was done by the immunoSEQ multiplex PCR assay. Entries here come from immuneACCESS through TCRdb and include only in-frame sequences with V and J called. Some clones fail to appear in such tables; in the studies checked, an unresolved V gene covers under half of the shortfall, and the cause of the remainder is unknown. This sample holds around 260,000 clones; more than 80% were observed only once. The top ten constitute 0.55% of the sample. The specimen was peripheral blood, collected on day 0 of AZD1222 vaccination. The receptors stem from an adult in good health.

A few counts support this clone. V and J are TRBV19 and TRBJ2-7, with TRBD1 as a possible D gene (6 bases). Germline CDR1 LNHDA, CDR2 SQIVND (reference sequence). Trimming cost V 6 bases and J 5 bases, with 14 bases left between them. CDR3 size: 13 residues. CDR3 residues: CASSYRVKDEQYF. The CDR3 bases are TGTGCCAGTAGCTACAGGGTGAAGGACGAGCAGTACTTC.

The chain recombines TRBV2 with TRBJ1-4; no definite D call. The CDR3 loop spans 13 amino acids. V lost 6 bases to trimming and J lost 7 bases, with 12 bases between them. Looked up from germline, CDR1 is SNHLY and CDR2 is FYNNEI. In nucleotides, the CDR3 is TGTGCCAGCAGCGTCCAGAGAGGTGAAAAACTGTTTTTT. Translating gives CASSVQRGEKLFF.

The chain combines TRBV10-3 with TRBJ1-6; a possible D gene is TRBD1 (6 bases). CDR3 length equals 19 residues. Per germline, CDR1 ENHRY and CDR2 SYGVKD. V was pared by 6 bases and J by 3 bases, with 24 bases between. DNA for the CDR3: TGTGCCATCAGGGAAGGGGGTCCCCGGGACGGAGTCTATAATTCACCCCTCCACTTT. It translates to CAIREGGPRDGVYNSPLHF.

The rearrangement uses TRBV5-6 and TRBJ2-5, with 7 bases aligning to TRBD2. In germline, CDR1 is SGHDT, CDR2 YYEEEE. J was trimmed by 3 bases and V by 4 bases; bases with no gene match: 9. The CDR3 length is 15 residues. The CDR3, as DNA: TGTGCCAGCAGCCGTTTAGGTGCGGGAGAAGAGACCCAGTACTTC. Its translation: CASSRLGAGEETQYF.